These T cell receptor beta chains were read from a single sample in a study of blood T cell repertoires in COVID-19. Libraries were prepared by immunoSEQ multiplex PCR; TCRdb keeps only in-frame clonotypes and omits some of them. The sample includes a few hundred thousand clones, 91% of them seen just once. Sequencing input: peripheral blood. The receptors were sampled from a person under 35 with COVID-19, enrolled during active disease. CDR3s include the opening cysteine and the closing phenylalanine or tryptophan. D genes are given only for firm matches. Clone size appears in some rows only: once, few, many, or a class for an expanded clone.

clone size,J gene,D gene,V gene,CDR3 DNA,CDR3 protein
-,TRBJ2-7,TRBD1,TRBV3-1/TRBV3-2,TGTGCCAGCAGTCGACAGGGGATCTACGAGCAGTACTTC,CASSRQGIYEQYF
-,TRBJ1-5,-,TRBV12-3/TRBV12-4,-,CASSFGAGQPQHF
-,TRBJ1-4,-,TRBV25-1,TGTGCCAGCAGTGAATCCCTTGGGCTCTCAACTAATGAAAAACTGTTTTTT,CASSESLGLSTNEKLFF
once,TRBJ2-1,TRBD2,TRBV5-1,TGCGCCAGCAGCTTGCGTGTGGGAGGGCCTGGCGATGAGCAGTTCTTC,CASSLRVGGPGDEQFF
-,TRBJ2-7,TRBD2,TRBV2,TGTGCCAGCAGGGGTACTAGCGGGAGGTACGAGCAGTACTTC,CASRGTSGRYEQYF
-,TRBJ1-1,-,TRBV2,TGTGCCAGCGGTGTCGGGGACACTGAAGCTTTCTTT,CASGVGDTEAFF
-,TRBJ2-7,-,TRBV7-9,TGTGCCAGCAGCTTAGGATCACAGTACGAGCAGTACTTC,CASSLGSQYEQYF
few,TRBJ1-2,-,TRBV14,TGTGCCAGCAGCCAAGAAAAGGGGTTCGGCTATGGCTACACCTTC,CASSQEKGFGYGYTF
-,TRBJ2-5,TRBD1,TRBV24-1,TGTGCCACCAGTGAGGGAAACAGGGGGCAAGAGACCCAGTACTTC,CATSEGNRGQETQYF
-,TRBJ2-7,TRBD2,TRBV28,TGTGCCAGCAGTCGATTAGCGGGGGGCGCCTACGAGCAGTACTTC,CASSRLAGGAYEQYF
-,TRBJ2-7,TRBD2,TRBV30,TGTGCCTGGGACGGGACTACCGGCAACGAGCAGTACTTC,CAWDGTTGNEQYF
-,TRBJ2-7,-,TRBV18,TGTGCCAGCTCACCACCGCACAGTCCCTACGAGCAGTACTTC,CASSPPHSPYEQYF
few,TRBJ2-7,TRBD2,TRBV3-1/TRBV3-2,TGTGCCAGCAGCCAAACTAGCGGGAGAGGACACGAGCAGTACTTC,CASSQTSGRGHEQYF
-,TRBJ2-4,TRBD2,TRBV9,TGTGCCAGCAGCGTAGGAGGCGGGGGCAAAAACATTCAGTACTTC,CASSVGGGGKNIQYF
once,TRBJ2-5,TRBD1,TRBV5-1,TGCGCCAGCAGCCAGGGACAGGGGGCGGGATTGAGGGAGACCCAGTACTTC,CASSQGQGAGLRETQYF
-,TRBJ1-2,TRBD1,TRBV5-1,TGCGCCAGCAGCTTGGCCACAGGGGCTGTTTATGGCTACACCTTC,CASSLATGAVYGYTF
-,TRBJ2-4,-,TRBV21-1,TGTGCCAGCAGCAAAGCGAGCGGACTAGCGGTATTAGCCAAAAACATTCAGTACTTC,CASSKASGLAVLAKNIQYF
-,TRBJ2-1,TRBD2,TRBV28,TGTGCCAGCAGAGACGGACTAGCGGGAGTCCAAGAGCAGTTCTTC,CASRDGLAGVQEQFF
-,TRBJ2-7,TRBD2,TRBV6-6,TGTGCCAGCAGTTACCGGACTAGCGGGAGGGGCGAGCAGTACTTC,CASSYRTSGRGEQYF
-,TRBJ2-5,TRBD2,TRBV27,TGTGCCAGCAGAGAGGCTAGCGGGAGAGGCCCCCAAGAGACCCAGTACTTC,CASREASGRGPQETQYF
few,TRBJ2-1,-,TRBV5-5,TGTGCCAGCAGCTTGATCCCCTCGGGGAATGAGCAGTTCTTC,CASSLIPSGNEQFF
-,TRBJ1-5,TRBD1,TRBV18,TGTGCCAGCTCACCTCCGGACAGGGGTCACAATCAGCCCCAGCATTTT,CASSPPDRGHNQPQHF
-,TRBJ2-1,TRBD2,TRBV3-1/TRBV3-2,TGTGCCAGCAGCCAACTAACTAGCGGGAGGACCCCCTACAATGAGCAGTTCTTC,CASSQLTSGRTPYNEQFF
-,TRBJ2-5,-,TRBV27,TGTGCCACCTCGACCGGACTGCCCGGGGAAAAGACCCAGTACTTC,CATSTGLPGEKTQYF
-,TRBJ1-1,TRBD1,TRBV27,TGTGCCAGCAGGACAGGGGGGAACACTGAAGCTTTCTTT,CASRTGGNTEAFF
-,TRBJ2-1,-,TRBV7-8,TGTGCCAGCAGCCGGACTTTCTACAATGAGCAGTTCTTC,CASSRTFYNEQFF
once,TRBJ1-5,-,TRBV4-1,TGCGCCAGCAGCCAAGAAGCGGGCAATCAGCCCCAGCATTTT,CASSQEAGNQPQHF
few,TRBJ1-3,TRBD1,TRBV11-2,TGTGCCAGCAGACAACCCAGGGGGCCCTCTGGAAACACCATATATTTT,CASRQPRGPSGNTIYF
-,TRBJ2-1,-,TRBV21-1,TGTGCCAGCAGCAATAATCGGACTAGCGGCCCCCCGGGGATCTTC,CASSNNRTSGPPGIF
-,TRBJ1-2,TRBD1,TRBV19,TGTGCCAGTAGCTACGGGACAGGGGATGGCTACACCTTC,CASSYGTGDGYTF
-,TRBJ2-7,-,TRBV27,TGTGCCAGCAGTCCACAGGGAACCGAGCAGTACTTC,CASSPQGTEQYF
-,TRBJ2-7,TRBD2,TRBV2,TGTGCCAGCAGTTCACGTGGGACTAGCGGGATACAGGACTACGAGCAGTACTTC,CASSSRGTSGIQDYEQYF
-,TRBJ2-1,-,TRBV21-1,TGTGCCAGCAGCATAACAGGGGATAGACAAAATGAGCAGTTCTTC,CASSITGDRQNEQFF